These 8 T cell receptor beta chains came from one sample sequenced in a study of blood T cells in healthy people across ages. Sample-barcoded 5' priming and a J-beta primer mix drove a second PCR of about 7 to 12 cycles. TCRdb re-called the 5' RACE reads through MiXCR, storing one row per CDR3 protein. The table records 800,000 to 950,000 distinct CDR3 sequences, approximately 49% of them present only once. The sequencing sample was made of blood. Receptors were obtained from a man aged 25 to 40 in good health.

This clonotype has only a few counts. The chain couples TRBV4-3 to TRBJ1-1; D might be TRBD1 (5 bases). The CDR3 consists of 18 residues. The germline V gene encodes CDR1 LGHNA and CDR2 YSLEER. V lost 0 bases to trimming and J lost 0 bases, with 17 bases between them. CDR3 protein: CASSQDRGTQQVNTEAFF. The CDR3 coding sequence is TGCGCCAGCAGCCAAGATCGGGGGACCCAACAGGTGAACACTGAAGCTTTCTTT.

A few counts support this clonotype. This chain joins TRBV7-9 and TRBJ2-7, with a tentative D call TRBD1 (5 bases). The CDR3 length is 17 residues. The V and J ends lost 10 bases and 4 bases respectively, with 29 bases between them. CDR1 is SEHNR and CDR2 is FQNEAQ in the germline V gene (reference sequence). The CDR3 bases are TGTGCCACCCTCCCCCTTGGAACTCGACAGATCCCTTACGAGCAGTACTTC. Protein: CATLPLGTRQIPYEQYF. Complete variable domain (other parts from reference TRBV7-9 and TRBJ2-7): DTGVSQNPRHKITKRGQNVTFRCDPISEHNRLYWYRQTLGQGPEFLTYFQNEAQLEKSRLLSDRFSAERPKGSFSTLEIQRTEQGDSAMYLCATLPLGTRQIPYEQYFGPGTRLTVT.

For the CDR3, the DNA is TGTGCCAGCAGCCGCTTAGCGGGGGGGCGTATCTACGAGCAGTACTTC. Translated, it gives CASSRLAGGRIYEQYF. V gene TRBV7-2 combines with J gene TRBJ2-5, with 11 bases identical to TRBD2. Matching the DNA end better, TRBJ2-7 makes the J call doubtful. The CDR3 loop spans 16 amino acids. Looked up from germline, CDR1 is SGHTA and CDR2 is FQGNSA.

The genes are TRBV28 and TRBJ1-1; D is ambiguous. CDR3 length: 13 residues. V lost 6 bases to trimming and J lost 8 bases, with 16 bases between them. Germline V gene data show CDR1 as MDHEN and CDR2 as SYDVKM. CDR3 region: CASSEDPGREAFF. The CDR3 DNA follows: TGTGCCAGCAGCGAGGACCCCGGGCGGGAAGCTTTCTTT.

The chain employs TRBV6-2 or TRBV6-3 and TRBJ2-7; 9 bases map to TRBD1. In germline, CDR1 is MNHEY, CDR2 SVGEGT. J gave up 3 bases and V 7 bases, and 10 bases lay outside the gene matches. The CDR3 is 15 amino acids. The CDR3 loop is CASNSPGQGFYEQYF. In nucleotides, the CDR3 is TGTGCCAGCAACTCGCCGGGACAGGGTTTCTACGAGCAGTACTTC.

This clonotype was recorded a few times. This chain joins TRBV29-1 and TRBJ2-5, with D maybe TRBD1 (6 bases). Germline CDR1 and CDR2: SQVTM and ANQGSEA. The CDR3 is made up of 12 amino acids. Trimming pared 7 bases from V and 1 base from J, leaving 10 bases between. CDR3 sequence: CSATGSQETQYF. The CDR3 DNA follows: TGCAGCGCTACAGGGTCCCAAGAGACCCAGTACTTC.

The V and J genes are TRBV28 and TRBJ2-7, with TRBD2 identical over 7 bases. The CDR3 is made up of 13 amino acids. CDR1 MDHEN and CDR2 SYDVKM come from the germline V gene. After removal of 2 bases from V and 5 bases from J, the junction contained 3 bases not matched to a gene. In nucleotides, the CDR3 is TGTGCCAGCAGTTTAGGGGGGGTTGACGAGCAGTACTTC. Translating it yields CASSLGGVDEQYF.

There are a few counts of this clonotype. The chain joins TRBV20-1 to TRBJ1-1, with no clear D. Trimming took off 2 bases at V and 1 base at J, with 11 bases between the two ends. Germline lookup yields CDR1 DFQATT and CDR2 SNEGSKA (reference sequence). The CDR3 contains 14 residues. CDR3 nucleotide sequence: TGCAGTGCTAGAAAAGCCAGCCCGAACACTGAAGCTTTCTTT. It encodes CSARKASPNTEAFF.